A selection of T cell receptor beta chains follows, all from one sample in a study of blood T cell repertoires in COVID-19. Produced via immunoSEQ multiplex PCR; TCRdb's table is partial and in-frame only. The repertoire consists of about 210,000 clones, with 80% occurring once and the leading ten covering about 4.5%. The sequenced sample consisted of PBMCs or T cells enriched from blood (not recorded which). These receptors came from a man younger than 40 with acute COVID-19. Both conserved end residues are part of each CDR3. A D gene is named only where the DNA matches it firmly. Expanded clones are given a class, and other clones once, few, many or no size at all.

v_call: TRBV28
j_call: TRBJ2-5
d_call: TRBD2
clone_size: NA
cdr3_nt: TGTGCCAGCAGTGTCGACGGACTAGCGGGTCCAGAGACCCAGTACTTC
cdr3_aa: CASSVDGLAGPETQYF

v_call: TRBV12-3/TRBV12-4
j_call: TRBJ2-1
d_call: NA
clone_size: NA
cdr3_nt: TGTGCCAGCAGTTTAGTACCGCCCGGGCAGTTCTTC
cdr3_aa: CASSLVPPGQFF

v_call: TRBV25-1
j_call: TRBJ2-2
d_call: TRBD1
clone_size: NA
cdr3_nt: TGTGCCAGCACAGAAACAGGGGGCCTCATAGTCCCCGGGGAGCTGTTTTTT
cdr3_aa: CASTETGGLIVPGELFF

v_call: TRBV9
j_call: TRBJ2-1
d_call: TRBD2
clone_size: once
cdr3_nt: TGTGCCAGCAGCATCACCCCCACAGCGGGGGGCCACAATGAGCAGTTCTTC
cdr3_aa: CASSITPTAGGHNEQFF

v_call: TRBV19
j_call: TRBJ1-5
d_call: NA
clone_size: NA
cdr3_nt: TGTGCCAGTAGTATCTCTCCCTGGGGGGACCAGCCCCAGCATTTT
cdr3_aa: CASSISPWGDQPQHF

v_call: TRBV14
j_call: TRBJ1-6
d_call: TRBD1
clone_size: NA
cdr3_nt: TGTGCCAGCAGCCCGACAGGGGGCGGAAATTCACCCCTCCACTTT
cdr3_aa: CASSPTGGGNSPLHF

v_call: TRBV4-1
j_call: TRBJ1-6
d_call: NA
clone_size: NA
cdr3_nt: TGCGCCAGCAGCCCCCCCGCTGGGAGCAATTCACCCCTCCACTTT
cdr3_aa: CASSPPAGSNSPLHF

v_call: TRBV15
j_call: TRBJ1-2
d_call: TRBD1
clone_size: NA
cdr3_nt: TGTGCCACCAGCACTCGAAGAGGGACAGGAAGATTGGATGGCTACACCTTC
cdr3_aa: CATSTRRGTGRLDGYTF

v_call: TRBV2
j_call: TRBJ2-5
d_call: NA
clone_size: medium-sized
cdr3_nt: TGTGCCAGCAGCTCCAGACAGCAAGAGACCCAGTACTTC
cdr3_aa: CASSSRQQETQYF

v_call: TRBV19
j_call: TRBJ1-5
d_call: TRBD1
clone_size: NA
cdr3_nt: TGTGCCAGTAGTCAACAGGGGGCTGTGGGCAATCAGCCCCAGCATTTT
cdr3_aa: CASSQQGAVGNQPQHF

v_call: TRBV25-1
j_call: TRBJ2-2
d_call: NA
clone_size: NA
cdr3_nt: TGTGCCAGCAGCCGCGGGGTTGGGGAGCTGTTTTTT
cdr3_aa: CASSRGVGELFF

v_call: TRBV28
j_call: TRBJ1-6
d_call: NA
clone_size: once
cdr3_nt: TGTGCCAGCAGTGGGACAAGGGATTCACCCCTCCACTTT
cdr3_aa: CASSGTRDSPLHF

v_call: TRBV11-3
j_call: TRBJ1-2
d_call: TRBD1
clone_size: NA
cdr3_nt: TGTGCCAGCAGCTTCGACAGGGGCGGCGGCTACACCTTC
cdr3_aa: CASSFDRGGGYTF

v_call: TRBV28
j_call: TRBJ1-2
d_call: TRBD1
clone_size: NA
cdr3_nt: TGTGCCAGCAGACCAGGGGGCGCGGACTATGGCTACACCTTC
cdr3_aa: CASRPGGADYGYTF

v_call: TRBV7-3
j_call: TRBJ2-3
d_call: NA
clone_size: NA
cdr3_nt: TGTGCCAGCAGCACCGTAGGGGGTTCCGGCACAGATACGCAGTATTTT
cdr3_aa: CASSTVGGSGTDTQYF

v_call: TRBV4-1
j_call: TRBJ2-7
d_call: TRBD1
clone_size: NA
cdr3_nt: TGCGCCAGTAAGGGGGCCAACGAGCAGTACTTC
cdr3_aa: CASKGANEQYF

v_call: TRBV4-1
j_call: TRBJ1-2
d_call: NA
clone_size: few
cdr3_nt: TGCGCCAGCAGCCCAGACCCAACAGCCAACTATGGCTACACCTTC
cdr3_aa: CASSPDPTANYGYTF

v_call: TRBV6-5
j_call: TRBJ2-7
d_call: TRBD2
clone_size: once
cdr3_nt: TGTGCCAGCAGTTACTTAAGCGGGGGGGCCGACGAGCAGTACTTC
cdr3_aa: CASSYLSGGADEQYF

v_call: TRBV5-6
j_call: TRBJ2-6
d_call: NA
clone_size: NA
cdr3_nt: TGTGCCAGCATAACTCGGGGTACTGGGGCCAACGTCCTGACTTTC
cdr3_aa: CASITRGTGANVLTF

v_call: TRBV7-2
j_call: TRBJ2-2
d_call: TRBD2
clone_size: NA
cdr3_nt: TGTGCCAGCAGCACCGATTGGGCTAGCGGGGGGGCCACCGGGGAGCTGTTTTTT
cdr3_aa: CASSTDWASGGATGELFF

v_call: TRBV5-6
j_call: TRBJ1-1
d_call: NA
clone_size: once
cdr3_nt: TGTGCCAGCAGCTTGGGATGGGGCGGCACTGAAGCTTTCTTT
cdr3_aa: CASSLGWGGTEAFF

v_call: TRBV5-1
j_call: TRBJ2-3
d_call: TRBD2
clone_size: NA
cdr3_nt: TGCGCCAGCAGCCTCCTAGTCGGGCGGGGGGTAACAGATACGCAGTATTTT
cdr3_aa: CASSLLVGRGVTDTQYF

v_call: TRBV19
j_call: TRBJ1-5
d_call: NA
clone_size: once
cdr3_nt: TGTGCCAGTACCGAATGGGGGGGGAATCAGCCCCAGCATTTT
cdr3_aa: CASTEWGGNQPQHF

v_call: TRBV6-1
j_call: TRBJ1-6
d_call: TRBD1
clone_size: NA
cdr3_nt: TGTGCCAGCAGTGAAGACAGGGGTACATTATGGTCACCCCTCCACTTT
cdr3_aa: CASSEDRGTLWSPLHF

v_call: TRBV21-1
j_call: TRBJ1-3
d_call: NA
clone_size: NA
cdr3_nt: TGTGACAGCACCCAGGGTACTCTACTAAGCTCTGGAAACACCATATATTTT
cdr3_aa: CDSTQGTLLSSGNTIYF

v_call: TRBV11-2
j_call: TRBJ2-3
d_call: TRBD2
clone_size: NA
cdr3_nt: TGTGCCACAGAAGCGGGGGTCCTAAGCACAGATACGCAGTATTTT
cdr3_aa: CATEAGVLSTDTQYF